Each of the 20 T cell receptor beta chains below was sequenced from the same sample in a study of glioma-infiltrating T cells after dendritic cell vaccination. The sample's time point: after dendritic cell vaccination, including at tumor progression/relapse. Sequencing used immunoSEQ multiplex PCR; TCRdb keeps in-frame clones, though not all of them. The sample lists tens of thousands of clones, over 80% occurring once. The sequencing here drew on blood, taken after dendritic cell vaccination. The source is a human donor with glioblastoma.

The V call is TRBV4-1, the J call TRBJ1-1, with D tentatively TRBD1 (5 bases). Germline V gene lookup returns CDR1 MGHRA and CDR2 YSYEKL. CDR3 length: 15 amino acids. Trimming removed 4 bases at V and 0 bases at J, with 12 bases between. The DNA of the CDR3 is TGCGCCAGCAGCCCTTCGGACAACATGAACACTGAAGCTTTCTTT. This codes for CASSPSDNMNTEAFF.

This clone was counted once. The rearrangement uses TRBV29-1 and TRBJ2-7, with D uncertain. The CDR3 spans 11 residues. Germline CDR1 reads SQVTM; CDR2 reads ANQGSEA. Trimming left V 0 bases short and J 3 bases short, with 3 bases between. The CDR3 DNA sequence: TGCAGCGTTGAAGACATCTACGAGCAGTACTTC. It encodes CSVEDIYEQYF.

The chain joins TRBV25-1 to TRBJ2-7; a weak D match, TRBD1 (6 bases). In germline, CDR1 is MGHDK, CDR2 SYGVNS. The CDR3 consists of 13 residues. The V end was cut by 8 bases, the J end by 1 base, with 12 bases between. The CDR3 region has the DNA TGTGCCAGCGGCAGGGGTCAATCCTACGAGCAGTACTTC. Translation gives CASGRGQSYEQYF.

CDR3 DNA sequence: TGTGCCAGCAGCTTAGGCGCCAGGGGCATCATTAATTCACCCCTCCACTTT. Translating gives CASSLGARGIINSPLHF. V gene TRBV7-9 combines with J gene TRBJ1-6, with D perhaps matching TRBD1 (6 bases). The V and J ends lost 1 base and 6 bases respectively, with 16 bases between them. The CDR3 spans 17 residues. The germline CDR1 and CDR2 sequences are SEHNR and FQNEAQ (reference sequence).

The V gene is TRBV5-1, the J gene TRBJ1-5, with 9 nucleotides matching TRBD1. The germline V gene has CDR1 SGHRS and CDR2 YFSETQ. The junction had 1 base not matched to a gene; V was cut back by 0 bases and J by 3 bases. This CDR3 spans 15 amino acids. CDR3 residues: CASSLGDRDNQPQHF. The CDR3 nucleotides read TGCGCCAGCAGCTTGGGGGACAGGGACAATCAGCCCCAGCATTTT.

This chain joins TRBV6-4 and TRBJ2-1; a possible D gene is TRBD1 (5 bases). The germline V gene encodes CDR1 MRHNA and CDR2 SNTAGT. V was shortened by 0 bases and J by 4 bases, with 7 bases between the two germline ends. This CDR3 has 14 residues. CDR3 nucleotides: TGTGCCAGCAGTGACTCTTCAGGGTACAATGAGCAGTTCTTC. Its protein product is CASSDSSGYNEQFF.

J is TRBJ2-1 and V is TRBV4-2; D is perhaps TRBD1 (5 bases). This CDR3 contains 14 residues. V was clipped by 0 bases and J by 5 bases, with 8 bases between them. Per germline, CDR1 LGHNA and CDR2 YNFKEQ. The CDR3 sequence is CASSQDLGDNEQFF. In DNA form, the CDR3 reads TGTGCCAGCAGCCAAGATCTAGGGGACAATGAGCAGTTCTTC.

This chain links TRBV2 with TRBJ1-4; 7 bases agree with TRBD1. Germline CDR1 is SNHLY and CDR2 is FYNNEI. With V trimmed by 2 bases and J by 8 bases, 11 bases remained unmatched. The CDR3 is 16 amino acids. This CDR3 reads CASSENRGPTGEKLFF. For the CDR3, the DNA is TGTGCCAGCAGTGAAAACAGGGGACCCACGGGAGAAAAACTGTTTTTT.

The chain combines TRBV10-3 with TRBJ1-2, with D possibly being TRBD1 (5 bases). Germline loops: CDR1 ENHRY, CDR2 SYGVKD. The CDR3 extends over 17 amino acids. Trimming shortened V by 3 bases and J by 0 bases, and 17 bases separated the two germline ends. The CDR3 DNA reads as TGTGCCATCAGTGACCGAGGGAGGGGTGAGACTAACTATGGCTACACCTTC. Translation gives CAISDRGRGETNYGYTF.

The rearrangement links TRBV7-8 to TRBJ2-7; tentatively, D is TRBD2 (6 bases). Germline CDR1 reads SGHVS; CDR2 reads FQNEAQ. This CDR3 has 16 amino acids. V dropped 8 bases and J dropped 1 base, with 21 bases sitting between them. CDR3 amino acids: CASSTTYGGRSYEQYF. The CDR3 DNA reads TGTGCCAGCTCCACGACCTATGGAGGGCGTTCCTACGAGCAGTACTTC.

This chain links TRBV7-9 with TRBJ2-7; 14 nucleotides line up with TRBD2. The V gene's germline CDR1 is SEHNR and CDR2 FQNEAQ (reference sequence). This CDR3 region has 17 residues. J gave up 0 bases and V 5 bases, and 6 bases lay outside the gene matches. CDR3 sequence: CASSHRLAGGPSYEQYF. CDR3 bases: TGTGCCAGCAGCCACAGACTAGCGGGGGGGCCCTCCTACGAGCAGTACTTC.

This clone was recorded only once. V is TRBV6-1 and J is TRBJ2-7, with 7 nucleotides matching TRBD2. Trimming cost V 10 bases and J 1 base; bases outside gene matches: 7. This CDR3 comprises 13 residues. Germline CDR1 reads MNHNS; CDR2 reads SASEGT. The CDR3 coding sequence is TGTGCCATCGGGGGGATTAGTTCCTACGAGCAGTACTTC. Translating it yields CAIGGISSYEQYF.

This clone was seen only once. Other DNA variants within this sample encode the same CDR3. The chain recombines TRBV7-2 with TRBJ1-1; TRBD1 matches at 7 bases. The V gene's germline CDR1 is SGHTA and CDR2 FQGNSA. Trimming removed 4 bases from V and 0 bases from J; junction bases left unmatched: 5. CDR3 length equals 15 residues. CDR3 DNA sequence: TGTGCCAGCAGCTCCCAGGGGGGTATGAACACTGAAGCTTTCTTT. Translating gives CASSSQGGMNTEAFF.

The chain uses TRBV7-8 and TRBJ2-4, with D maybe TRBD2 (6 bases). V lost 1 base and J 5 bases, leaving 15 bases between the germline ends. Germline CDR1 SGHVS, CDR2 FQNEAQ. CDR3 length: 16 residues. The CDR3 spells CASSLVGGTAQNIQYF. CDR3 nucleotides: TGTGCCAGCAGCTTAGTGGGGGGTACTGCCCAAAACATTCAGTACTTC.

V is TRBV5-8 and J is TRBJ2-7; perhaps TRBD1 as D (7 bases). The ends were cut back, 5 bases at V and 2 bases at J, with 17 bases in the middle. The length of the CDR3 is 15 residues. CDR1 and CDR2 from the germline V gene are SGHTS and YDEGEE. This CDR3 is CASSAGQRKTYEQYF. In DNA, the CDR3 is TGTGCCAGCAGTGCGGGACAGAGAAAGACCTACGAGCAGTACTTC.

In this sample, this clone turned up once. CDR3 nucleotide sequence: TGTGCCAGCAGCGTAGCCGGCGGGGGGGGCGGGTATACGCAGTATTTT. It encodes CASSVAGGGGGYTQYF. This sequence joins TRBV9 and TRBJ2-3, with 9 bases aligning to TRBD2. The germline V gene has CDR1 SGDLS and CDR2 YYNGEE. V lost 0 bases and J lost 7; bases outside the gene matches: 9. The CDR3 loop spans 16 amino acids. Full variable domain (rest looked up from reference TRBV9 and TRBJ2-3): DSGVTQTPKHLITATGQRVTLRCSPRSGDLSVYWYQQSLDQGLQFLIQYYNGEERAKGNILERFSAQQFPDLHSELNLSSLELGDSALYFCASSVAGGGGGYTQYFGPGTRLTVL.

In this sample, this clone turned up a few times. This chain uses TRBV29-1 with TRBJ1-4; no definite D call. Trimming shortened V by 4 bases and J by 5 bases, and 5 bases separated the two germline ends. CDR3 length equals 11 residues. Germline CDR1 reads SQVTM; CDR2 reads ANQGSEA. The CDR3 DNA follows: TGCAGCGTTGTTTCGAATGAAAAACTGTTTTTT. It translates to CSVVSNEKLFF.

This clone was recorded once. The chain recombines TRBV6-5 with TRBJ2-1; tentative D call: TRBD2 (6 bases). Looked up from germline, CDR1 is MNHEY and CDR2 is SVGAGI. The CDR3 runs 12 residues. V lost 6 bases and J lost 10, with 13 bases in between. The CDR3 nucleotides read TGTGCCAGCAGCCCGCTGGAGGGGGAGCAGTTCTTC. This encodes CASSPLEGEQFF.

Regarding this clone: At one boundary the junction diverges from the germline segment, which might be a read error. The chain joins TRBV27 to TRBJ2-7; the match to TRBD2 covers 8 bases. Per germline, CDR1 MNHEY and CDR2 SMNVEV (reference sequence). The CDR3 length is 14 residues. Here the CDR3 reads CASSPGGLSGGFSF. The DNA for the CDR3 is TGTGCCAGCAGTCCAGGAGGGCTAAGCGGGGGCTTCTCCTTC.

The chain combines TRBV10-3 with TRBJ1-1, with D possibly matching TRBD1 (5 bases). Germline-derived CDR1 and CDR2 are ENHRY and SYGVKD. The V and J ends lost 3 bases and 3 bases respectively, with 5 bases between them. The CDR3 has 12 residues. CDR3 in DNA: TGTGCCATCAGTGACAGGGACACTGAAGCTTTCTTT. Translation: CAISDRDTEAFF.